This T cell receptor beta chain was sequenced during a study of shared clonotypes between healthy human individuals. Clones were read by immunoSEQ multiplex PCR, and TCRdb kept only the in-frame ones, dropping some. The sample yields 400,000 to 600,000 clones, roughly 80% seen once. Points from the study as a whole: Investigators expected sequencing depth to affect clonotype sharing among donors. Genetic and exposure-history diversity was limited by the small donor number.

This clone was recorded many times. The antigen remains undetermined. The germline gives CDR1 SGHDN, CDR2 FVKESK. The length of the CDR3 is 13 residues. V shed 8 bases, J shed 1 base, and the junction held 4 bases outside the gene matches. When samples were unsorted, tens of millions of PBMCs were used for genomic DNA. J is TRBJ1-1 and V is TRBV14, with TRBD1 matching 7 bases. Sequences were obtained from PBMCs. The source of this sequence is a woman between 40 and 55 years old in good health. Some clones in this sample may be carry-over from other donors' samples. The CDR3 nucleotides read TGTGCCAGCTCCGGACAGGCGAACACTGAAGCTTTCTTT. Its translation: CASSGQANTEAFF.